These T cell receptor beta chains were read from a single sample in a study of CD8 T cells in Susac syndrome. TCRdb fed the immunoSEQ multiplex PCR reads into MiXCR, producing one record per CDR3 protein. This sample has about 140,000 distinct CDR3 sequences; roughly 96% occur once, and the top ten carry approximately 0.11%. Sequencing used CD4+ T cells from PBMCs. The receptors shown here come from a human donor with multiple sclerosis. CDR3s include the opening cysteine and the closing phenylalanine or tryptophan. The D gene is left open where the match is weak.

j_gene: TRBJ2-3
d_gene: NA
v_gene: TRBV21-1
CDR3aa: CARRGLAGGPTDTQYF

j_gene: TRBJ1-1
d_gene: NA
v_gene: TRBV29-1
CDR3aa: CSATSPGEEAFF

j_gene: TRBJ2-1
d_gene: TRBD2
v_gene: TRBV27
CDR3aa: CASSPGTSGSYNEQFF

j_gene: TRBJ2-7
d_gene: TRBD1
v_gene: TRBV5-1
CDR3aa: CASSLAGTGGGEQYF

j_gene: TRBJ2-7
d_gene: TRBD2
v_gene: TRBV5-6
CDR3aa: CASSFGLAGLSYEQYF

j_gene: TRBJ2-7
d_gene: TRBD1
v_gene: TRBV15
CDR3aa: CATSKGPDRGYEQYF

j_gene: TRBJ1-1
d_gene: NA
v_gene: TRBV20-1
CDR3aa: CSARGLKVNTEAFF

j_gene: TRBJ2-2
d_gene: NA
v_gene: TRBV9
CDR3aa: CASSVDEGFGGELFF

j_gene: TRBJ2-5
d_gene: TRBD1
v_gene: TRBV4-3
CDR3aa: CASSRVPGQGETQYF

j_gene: TRBJ2-3
d_gene: NA
v_gene: TRBV20-1
CDR3aa: CSARENTDTQYF

j_gene: TRBJ2-7
d_gene: TRBD1
v_gene: TRBV12-3/TRBV12-4
CDR3aa: CASGVTGFSSEQYF

j_gene: TRBJ1-5
d_gene: NA
v_gene: TRBV6-2/TRBV6-3
CDR3aa: CASTPTVTYQPQHF

j_gene: TRBJ2-6
d_gene: NA
v_gene: TRBV19
CDR3aa: CASSMVARSSGANVLTF

j_gene: TRBJ1-2
d_gene: TRBD1
v_gene: TRBV9
CDR3aa: CASSASGTGYGYTF

j_gene: TRBJ1-5
d_gene: NA
v_gene: TRBV30
CDR3aa: CAWSVPGFGQPQHF

j_gene: TRBJ2-7
d_gene: TRBD1
v_gene: TRBV7-9
CDR3aa: CASSFGTGTYEQYF

j_gene: TRBJ2-7
d_gene: NA
v_gene: TRBV6-5
CDR3aa: CASSRRVDEQYF

j_gene: TRBJ2-7
d_gene: TRBD1
v_gene: TRBV7-2
CDR3aa: CASSRRDRGVSYEQYF

j_gene: TRBJ2-1
d_gene: NA
v_gene: TRBV6-5
CDR3aa: CASSYPLRPPPEQFF

j_gene: TRBJ2-2
d_gene: NA
v_gene: TRBV29-1
CDR3aa: CSVARGANTGELFF

j_gene: TRBJ1-1
d_gene: NA
v_gene: TRBV29-1
CDR3aa: CSVPRNTEAFF

j_gene: TRBJ2-5
d_gene: NA
v_gene: TRBV15
CDR3aa: CATSRVGDYQETQYF

j_gene: TRBJ2-7
d_gene: NA
v_gene: TRBV10-3
CDR3aa: CAIGSPPQGYSYEQYF

j_gene: TRBJ2-1
d_gene: NA
v_gene: TRBV3-1
CDR3aa: CASSQDVTSSDEQFF

j_gene: TRBJ1-5
d_gene: NA
v_gene: TRBV30
CDR3aa: CAWSVGDSQPQHF

j_gene: TRBJ1-1
d_gene: NA
v_gene: TRBV15
CDR3aa: CATSRETGMAEAFF

j_gene: TRBJ1-2
d_gene: NA
v_gene: TRBV27
CDR3aa: CASSLIRIYGYTF

j_gene: TRBJ2-1
d_gene: NA
v_gene: TRBV29-1
CDR3aa: CSVGQGGNEQFF

j_gene: TRBJ2-1
d_gene: NA
v_gene: TRBV20-1
CDR3aa: CSALGLGAGEQFF

j_gene: TRBJ1-5
d_gene: NA
v_gene: TRBV2
CDR3aa: CASSLGRISNQPQHF

j_gene: TRBJ2-7
d_gene: TRBD1
v_gene: TRBV29-1
CDR3aa: CSVGQGDSYEQYF